This T cell receptor beta chain is drawn from a study of T-cell reconstitution after alpha-beta-depleted transplantation in children. Study-wide results and limits: T-cell numbers and diversity, one year after transplant, stemmed largely from T cells that were newly produced. The study reportedly traced alpha-beta T cells about two months after transplant to several hundred expanded graft clones. High day-60 TCRbeta diversity in some patients came from surviving recipient T cells and thymic progenitors.

For TCRbeta, the library was prepared with unique molecular identifiers. MiXCR, run by TCRdb on the PCR reads, gives a single entry per CDR3 protein. The repertoire holds a few hundred thousand distinct CDR3 sequences, with approximately 12% as singletons. In its sample, this clonotype was seen many times. Its antigen is still unknown. Per the germline V gene, CDR1 is SGHDN and CDR2 is FVKESK. The V and J ends lost 1 base and 3 bases, in that order; junction bases with no gene match: 3. The CDR3 is made up of 15 amino acids. Material: PBMCs, mostly from graft donor cells, obtained 360 days after TCRalphabeta/CD19-depleted stem cell transplant. The V gene is TRBV14, the J gene TRBJ2-5; 9 bases line up with TRBD1. The TCR was taken from a male patient younger than 18 who had a stem cell transplant for acute myeloid leukemia, so the T cells may come from the graft donor. The CDR3 DNA is TGTGCCAGCAGCCAAGCGACAGGGGGTAAAGAGACCCAGTACTTC. Translated, it gives CASSQATGGKETQYF.